The source of this T cell receptor (beta chain) is a study of T-cell reconstitution after alpha-beta-depleted transplantation in children. Findings and limits, study-wide: Several hundred expanded graft clones reportedly were the source of alpha-beta T cells about two months after transplant. Newly produced T cells mostly provided counts and TCRbeta diversity after one year, as hyperexpanded clones declined. Surviving thymic progenitors and recipient T cells were the source of high TCRbeta diversity at day 60 in some patients.

The CDR3 covers 16 residues. Trimming took off 2 bases at V and 7 bases at J, with 17 bases between the two ends. In germline, CDR1 is SEHNR, CDR2 FQNEAQ (reference sequence). The TCRbeta library incorporated unique molecular identifiers. Each CDR3 protein gets one entry after TCRdb re-called the PCR reads with MiXCR. The sample has approximately 650,000 distinct CDR3 sequences; less than 15% are singletons. Concerning this clonotype itself: Antigen unknown.

The chain uses TRBV7-9 and TRBJ1-4; D is possibly TRBD1 (6 bases). Here the sequenced sample was PBMCs, taken before TCRalphabeta/CD19-depleted stem cell transplant. The clonotype originates from a girl aged 2 to 10 with congenital amegakaryocytic thrombocytopenia, due to receive a stem cell transplant. CDR3 amino acids: CASSLLEQGIREKLFF. CDR3 in DNA: TGTGCCAGCAGCTTATTGGAGCAGGGGATTCGTGAAAAACTGTTTTTT.